This TCR beta chain was recovered during a study of blood T cell repertoires in COVID-19. Background on the study: Donors in the United States, Italy and Spain gave samples during acute or convalescent COVID-19.

Comments on this clone: Mismatch with germline at one junction end may stem from a read error.

This CDR3 region has 13 residues. Per germline, CDR1 MNHEY and CDR2 SVGAGI. Clones were read by immunoSEQ multiplex PCR, and TCRdb kept only the in-frame ones, dropping some. The repertoire has some 190,000 clones, 84% of them found once; the top ten carry about 7.8%. The chain has TRBV6-5 and TRBJ2-7; TRBD2 agrees at 7 bases. Material: peripheral blood. The TCR sequence derives from a woman older than 75 with COVID-19, enrolled during active disease. CDR3 coding DNA: TGTGCCAGCAGGGGGCGGGGGTCCTACGATGTGGACTTC. This sequence encodes CASRGRGSYDVDF.